This T cell receptor beta chain was profiled in a study of blood T cell repertoires in COVID-19. Across the study: T cells, B-cell-depleted T cells, or PBMCs provided the cDNA or gDNA that served as material.

Authors' analysis steps: Reference gene primer amplification gave estimated nucleated cell counts. Profiled with immunoSEQ multiplex PCR; TCRdb holds only in-frame clones, not every one. The V and J calls and clone size are taken from that table; D and trimming were inferred from the DNA. Here the sample spans approximately 230,000 clones, around 90% being singletons. Germline values: CDR1 MGHRA, CDR2 YSYEKL. The V end lost 1 base, the J end lost 7 bases, and 8 bases lay between the germline ends. CDR3 size: 12 residues. The rearrangement uses TRBV4-1 and TRBJ2-7; TRBD2 is a possible D gene (6 bases). The material sequenced was peripheral blood. The sequence was obtained from an elderly man with acute or convalescent COVID-19. In nucleotides, the CDR3 is TGCGCCAGCAGCCAAGGGACTACGGAGCAGTACTTC. Translated: CASSQGTTEQYF.